Ten or more counts support the clone carrying this T cell receptor beta chain. Its target is unknown. The source of the sample is a study of spatial heterogeneity in lung cancer. Study outcomes and limitations: Counts of expanded alpha and beta TCRs within tumors tracked the tumor nonsynonymous mutation count.

TCRdb re-called the 5' RACE reads through MiXCR, storing one row per CDR3 protein. Here the sample spans some 10,000 distinct CDR3 sequences, about 6% being singletons. The time point is: sample taken at primary tumor resection. The CDR3 has 16 residues. Germline CDR1 and CDR2: DFQATT and SNEGSKA (reference sequence). J was trimmed by 5 bases and V by 1 base; bases with no gene match: 6. Sequencing was performed on lung tumor tissue, taken at surgery. This receptor was identified in a male donor with early-stage non-small cell lung cancer. This chain connects TRBV20-1 to TRBJ2-2; 11 bases are a match to TRBD2. The CDR3 DNA reads as TGCAGTGCTAGAGGGATAGCGGGAGGGAGGACCGGGGAGCTGTTTTTT. It codes for CSARGIAGGRTGELFF.